This T cell receptor (beta chain) was documented in a study of blood T cell repertoires in COVID-19. Data came from immunoSEQ multiplex PCR; TCRdb stores just in-frame clones and leaves some out. This sample has about 380,000 clones, with about 89% found just once. This CDR3 spans 10 amino acids. Germline V gene lookup returns CDR1 DFQATT and CDR2 SNEGSKA (reference sequence). Trimming shortened V by 2 bases and J by 7 bases, and 5 bases separated the two germline ends. The sequencing input was peripheral blood. This sequence originates from a man aged 35 to 55 with acute or convalescent COVID-19. V gene TRBV20-1 combines with J gene TRBJ1-1, with D hard to call. The CDR3 region is CSARIDEAFF. CDR3 DNA: TGCAGTGCTAGAATAGATGAAGCTTTCTTT.